This T cell receptor (beta chain) was recovered during a study of T-cell reconstitution after alpha-beta-depleted transplantation in children. Unique molecular identifiers were used to barcode this TCRbeta library. From the PCR reads, TCRdb called clonotypes with MiXCR, one entry per CDR3 protein. The sample consists of about 240,000 distinct CDR3 sequences, more than 10% of them appearing once. The V end was cut by 4 bases, the J end by 5 bases, with 21 bases between. CDR1 is SGHRS, CDR2 YFSETQ, per germline. The CDR3 is 16 amino acids. This material consisted of PBMCs from the stem cell graft donor, taken from the stem cell graft. The receptor was isolated from a human donor who donated a stem cell graft to a child with acute lymphoblastic leukemia. The chain recombines TRBV5-1 with TRBJ2-5; TRBD1 or TRBD2 may be the D gene (6 bases each). The CDR3 loop reads CASSPNPRGQGETQYF. Here the CDR3 DNA reads TGCGCCAGCAGCCCCAACCCCCGGGGGCAGGGCGAGACCCAGTACTTC.